The 26 T cell receptor beta chains below all came from one sample that was sequenced in a study of T cells in tuberculosis. Sequencing used immunoSEQ multiplex PCR; TCRdb keeps in-frame clones, though not all of them. The repertoire holds 35,000 to 45,000 clones, with roughly 94% as singletons. Source material: PBMCs. Receptors originate from a donor aged 10-29 years with latent tuberculosis or without tuberculosis infection. Some clones in this sample may be carry-over from other donors' samples.

This clone was seen just once. This chain connects TRBV6-1 to TRBJ2-7; the D gene is possibly TRBD1 (5 bases). The CDR3 has 11 residues. V lost 7 bases and J 3 bases, leaving 7 bases between the germline ends. Germline V lookup: CDR1 MNHNS, CDR2 SASEGT. The CDR3 nucleotides read TGTGCCAGCACGGACAACTACGAGCAGTACTTC. Its protein product is CASTDNYEQYF.

J is TRBJ2-2 and V is TRBV11-2, with 9 bases aligning to TRBD1. CDR3 length equals 16 residues. The trim removed 2 bases at V and 6 bases at J, leaving 7 bases unmatched. Germline CDR1 reads SGHAT; CDR2 reads FQNNGV. The CDR3 DNA reads as TGTGCCAGCAGCTTATTCCGGGACAGGGTGTCCGGGGAGCTGTTTTTT. It encodes CASSLFRDRVSGELFF.

The chain combines TRBV5-6 with TRBJ1-5; TRBD1 matches 7 bases. Germline V lookup: CDR1 SGHDT, CDR2 YYEEEE. This CDR3 has 15 amino acids. V lost 1 base and J lost 1; bases outside the gene matches: 2. CDR3 sequence reads: CASSLIQGSNQPQHF. CDR3 DNA sequence: TGTGCCAGCAGCTTGATACAGGGGAGCAATCAGCCCCAGCATTTT.

The genes are TRBV2 and TRBJ2-5; D is unresolved. The germline CDR1 and CDR2 sequences are SNHLY and FYNNEI. With 0 bases removed from V and 11 bases from J, the gap between germline ends came to 10 bases. The length of the CDR3 is 12 residues. CDR3 bases: TGTGCCAGCAGTGAAGCCCCACAGATACAGTACTTC. Its translation: CASSEAPQIQYF.

V is TRBV12-5 and J is TRBJ1-5, with D unclear. Looked up from germline, CDR1 is LGHNT and CDR2 is FRNRAP. This CDR3 comprises 13 residues. The CDR3 DNA follows: TGTGCCTCGCTGGGAGGGCTCAATCAGCCCCAGCATTTT. This codes for CASLGGLNQPQHF.

In DNA form, the CDR3 reads TGTGCCACCTTTAACTATGGCTACACCTTC. Protein: CATFNYGYTF. The gene calls are TRBV28 and TRBJ1-2; D call uncertain. From germline, CDR1 is MDHEN and CDR2 SYDVKM. This CDR3 is built from 10 residues. The V and J ends lost 10 bases and 1 base respectively, with 4 bases between them.

The chain has TRBV6-5 and TRBJ2-1, with no clear D. V was cut by 1 base and J by 4 bases, with 11 bases left in between. The germline CDR1 and CDR2 sequences are MNHEY and SVGAGI. The CDR3 runs to 15 residues. The CDR3 region has the DNA TGTGCCAGCAGTTACTTCGCGGAACCTTACAATGAGCAGTTCTTC. This codes for CASSYFAEPYNEQFF.

The chain carries TRBV28 and TRBJ1-1; possible D gene TRBD1, 5 bases. Per the germline V gene, CDR1 is MDHEN and CDR2 is SYDVKM. V lost 4 bases to trimming and J lost 3 bases, with 12 bases between them. This CDR3 is built from 14 residues. In DNA form, the CDR3 reads TGTGCCAGCAGTTATCAGGGCTGGGACACTGAAGCTTTCTTT. Translating gives CASSYQGWDTEAFF.

The chain links TRBV19 to TRBJ2-3, with TRBD2 matching 8 bases. Germline trimming cut 4 bases from V and 5 bases from J; bases unmatched to any gene: 11. The CDR3 sequence is 16 residues long. Germline values: CDR1 LNHDA, CDR2 SQIVND (reference sequence). The CDR3 nucleotides are TGTGCCAGTAGTAAGGGTCTTACGGGAGGGCAAGATACGCAGTATTTT. Translated, it gives CASSKGLTGGQDTQYF.

The chain is built from TRBV19 and TRBJ1-1; TRBD1 might be the D (6 bases). V lost 5 bases and J 1 base, leaving 14 bases between the germline ends. The germline gives CDR1 LNHDA, CDR2 SQIVND (reference sequence). The CDR3 contains 15 residues. CDR3 DNA: TGTGCCAGTAGTCTAAAAACACAGGGGAACACTGAAGCTTTCTTT. This encodes CASSLKTQGNTEAFF. The full variable domain, rest sourced from reference TRBV19 and TRBJ1-1, is DGGITQSPKYLFRKEGQNVTLSCEQNLNHDAMYWYRQDPGQGLRLIYYSQIVNDFQKGDIAEGYSVSREKKESFPLTVTSAQKNPTAFYLCASSLKTQGNTEAFFGQGTRLTVV.

The V gene is TRBV7-9, the J gene TRBJ1-1; D ambiguous. Deletions cut 4 bases from V and 3 bases from J, with 9 bases between. CDR1 and CDR2 (germline): SEHNR, FQNEAQ (reference sequence). There are 13 residues in the CDR3. The CDR3 loop reads CASSSGSDTEAFF. In DNA, the CDR3 is TGTGCCAGCAGCTCGGGATCGGACACTGAAGCTTTCTTT.

This rearrangement joins TRBV18 to TRBJ2-3, with 10 positions matching TRBD2. Looked up from germline, CDR1 is KGHSH and CDR2 is LQKENI. CDR3 length equals 18 residues. Trimming took 3 bases from V and 2 from J; bases not matched to a gene: 11. CDR3 residues: CASSPLAGVLTPTDTQYF. The CDR3 DNA follows: TGTGCCAGCTCACCTCTAGCGGGAGTTTTGACTCCCACAGATACGCAGTATTTT.

This chain connects TRBV7-2 to TRBJ2-7; TRBD2 agrees at 9 bases. Trimming removed 9 bases from V and 4 bases from J; junction bases left unmatched: 4. The CDR3 contains 12 residues. The germline gives CDR1 SGHTA, CDR2 FQGNSA. The CDR3 DNA reads TGTGCCAGTAAACTAGCGGGTTACGAGCAGTACTTC. The encoded protein is CASKLAGYEQYF.

V gene TRBV4-3 combines with J gene TRBJ2-1, with D uncertain. Trimming left V 4 bases short and J 6 bases short, with 19 bases between. The germline gives CDR1 LGHNA, CDR2 YSLEER. This CDR3 has 16 amino acids. CDR3 coding DNA: TGCGCCAGCAGCCTGGGCCTGACGCGCCGCCCCAATGAGCAGTTCTTC. This codes for CASSLGLTRRPNEQFF.

This clone has more than one count but fewer than ten. This chain uses TRBV9 with TRBJ1-1; TRBD1 might be the D (6 bases). The CDR3 sequence is 15 residues long. Germline lookup yields CDR1 SGDLS and CDR2 YYNGEE. Between the trimmed V and J ends, which lost 3 bases and 5 bases, there was a span of 17 bases. The CDR3 DNA sequence: TGTGCCAGCAGCGGAAACCGGGACACCCAGACTGAAGCTTTCTTT. Its translation is CASSGNRDTQTEAFF.

The rearrangement uses TRBV7-2 and TRBJ2-7, with 10 bases that match TRBD2. The CDR3 extends over 15 amino acids. Trimming at V came to 3 bases and at J to 1 base, leaving 3 bases not matched to a gene. Looked up from germline, CDR1 is SGHTA and CDR2 is FQGNSA. This CDR3 reads CASSFLAGESYEQYF. CDR3 DNA: TGTGCCAGCAGCTTCCTAGCGGGAGAGTCCTACGAGCAGTACTTC.

This chain joins TRBV12-2 and TRBJ2-7; TRBD2 is the table's D call and was not checked against the DNA. TRBV12-2 is recorded as a pseudogene. The CDR3 has 14 amino acids. In nucleotides, the CDR3 is TGTGCAAGTCGCTTAGGACTAGCGTTGGACGAGCAGTACTTC. Amino acid sequence: CASRLGLALDEQYF.

The rearrangement uses TRBV19 and TRBJ2-1; D gene uncertain. The CDR3 is 14 residues long. V lost 0 bases, J lost 6 bases, and 9 bases lay in between. CDR1 is LNHDA and CDR2 is SQIVND in the germline V gene (reference sequence). The CDR3 DNA reads TGTGCCAGTAGTATAGATCGTGGCGGCAATGAGCAGTTCTTC. It yields the protein CASSIDRGGNEQFF. Combining the CDR3 with reference TRBV19 and TRBJ2-1 gives the whole variable domain DGGITQSPKYLFRKEGQNVTLSCEQNLNHDAMYWYRQDPGQGLRLIYYSQIVNDFQKGDIAEGYSVSREKKESFPLTVTSAQKNPTAFYLCASSIDRGGNEQFFGPGTRLTVL.

This chain links TRBV28 with TRBJ2-2, with D unresolved. This CDR3 spans 13 amino acids. The V end lost 3 bases, the J end lost 5 bases, and 7 bases lay between the germline ends. Germline V gene sequence: CDR1 MDHEN, CDR2 SYDVKM. The DNA of the CDR3 is TGTGCCAGCAGTTTTCGAGGTACCGGGGAGCTGTTTTTT. It encodes CASSFRGTGELFF.

The chain recombines TRBV28 with TRBJ2-3; D gene uncertain. Germline CDR1 is MDHEN and CDR2 is SYDVKM. V lost 4 bases, J lost 2 bases, and 7 bases lay in between. The length of the CDR3 is 13 residues. CDR3 residues: CASSSRNTDTQYF. CDR3 DNA: TGTGCCAGCAGTTCTAGAAACACAGATACGCAGTATTTT.

This chain links TRBV7-2 with TRBJ2-3, with 9 bases lining up with TRBD2. The CDR3 runs to 16 residues. The V and J ends lost 5 bases and 7 bases, in that order; junction bases with no gene match: 13. The V gene's germline CDR1 is SGHTA and CDR2 FQGNSA. The DNA of the CDR3 is TGTGCCAGCAGCCACGATAGCGGGAGAATGGGGAATACGCAGTATTTT. Protein product: CASSHDSGRMGNTQYF.

The chain joins TRBV4-3 to TRBJ1-1; TRBD1 is a possible D gene (5 bases). The CDR3 contains 14 residues. The V end was cut by 8 bases, the J end by 5 bases, with 18 bases between. Per the germline V gene, CDR1 is LGHNA and CDR2 is YSLEER. As DNA, the CDR3 is TGCGCCAGCCTTGACGGGGGGGAGCGTACTGAAGCTTTCTTT. Its protein product is CASLDGGERTEAFF.

The V and J genes are TRBV5-1 and TRBJ1-1, with 7 bases identical to TRBD1. CDR3 length: 16 residues. Germline V gene lookup returns CDR1 SGHRS and CDR2 YFSETQ. V dropped 3 bases and J dropped 1; count of bases not matched to a gene: 9. CDR3 sequence (DNA): TGCGCCAGCAGCTCGGACAGGTCACGGGGGAACACTGAAGCTTTCTTT. This sequence encodes CASSSDRSRGNTEAFF. The full variable domain, in which reference TRBV5-1 and TRBJ1-1 provide the parts outside the CDR3, is KAGVTQTPRYLIKTRGQQVTLSCSPISGHRSVSWYQQTPGQGLQFLFEYFSETQRNKGNFPGRFSGRQFSNSRSEMNVSTLELGDSALYLCASSSDRSRGNTEAFFGQGTRLTVV.

This sequence joins TRBV6-1 and TRBJ2-2; 7 bases agree with TRBD1. Germline CDR1 MNHNS, CDR2 SASEGT. J was trimmed by 4 bases and V by 3 bases; bases with no gene match: 5. The CDR3 has 15 residues. The CDR3 bases are TGTGCCAGCAGTGAGCAGGGGGAAGTCACCGGGGAGCTGTTTTTT. Translated: CASSEQGEVTGELFF.

The chain is built from TRBV28 and TRBJ1-5; 9 positions agree with TRBD1. Germline assignment: CDR1 MDHEN and CDR2 SYDVKM. The CDR3 consists of 14 residues. The V gene end was trimmed by 5 bases and the J gene end by 8 bases; junction bases not matched to a gene: 7. The DNA of the CDR3 is TGTGCCAGCAGTCCGGCTACAGGGGGCAAGCCCCAGCATTTT. This encodes CASSPATGGKPQHF.

The chain has TRBV28 and TRBJ1-2, with a weak D call TRBD1 (6 bases). Germline CDR1 MDHEN, CDR2 SYDVKM. This CDR3 contains 16 residues. The germline V and J ends were trimmed by 4 bases and 5 bases, with 20 bases remaining between them. The chain's CDR3 is CASSWAGGAAGYGYTF. Here the CDR3 DNA reads TGTGCCAGCAGTTGGGCCGGGGGGGCAGCGGGATATGGCTACACCTTC.